What follows is one T cell receptor (beta chain) and its context. Sequenced by immunoSEQ multiplex PCR; TCRdb stores in-frame clones only, minus some. Among tens of thousands of clones listed, about 90% were seen once. This entry is derived from a study of control samples from healthy donors and cancer patients. Unmatched junction bases numbered 7, after V lost 6 bases and J lost 7 bases. This CDR3 is built from 14 residues. Germline V gene sequence: CDR1 SQVTM, CDR2 ANQGSEA. This sequence joins TRBV29-1 and TRBJ1-6; 9 nucleotides line up with TRBD1. This TCR was sampled from a woman in her sixties with head and neck cancer. The source material was PBMCs. In DNA form, the CDR3 reads TGCAGCGTCCTGACAGGGGGGGAAAATTCACCCCTCCACTTT. Protein product: CSVLTGGENSPLHF.